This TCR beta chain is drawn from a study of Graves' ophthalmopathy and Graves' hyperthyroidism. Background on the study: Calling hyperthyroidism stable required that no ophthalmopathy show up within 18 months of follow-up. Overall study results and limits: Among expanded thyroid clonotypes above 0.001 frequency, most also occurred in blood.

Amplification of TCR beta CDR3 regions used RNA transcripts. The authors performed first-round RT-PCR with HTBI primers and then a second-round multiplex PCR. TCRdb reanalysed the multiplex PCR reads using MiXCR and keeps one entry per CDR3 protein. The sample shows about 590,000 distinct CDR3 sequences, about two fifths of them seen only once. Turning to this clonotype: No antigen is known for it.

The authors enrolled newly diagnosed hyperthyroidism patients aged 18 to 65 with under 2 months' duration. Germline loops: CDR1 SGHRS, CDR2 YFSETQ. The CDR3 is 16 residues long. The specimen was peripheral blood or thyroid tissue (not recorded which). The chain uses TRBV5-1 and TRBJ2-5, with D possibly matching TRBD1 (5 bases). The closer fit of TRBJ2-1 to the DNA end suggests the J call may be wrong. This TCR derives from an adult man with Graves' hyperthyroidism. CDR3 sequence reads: CASSLAAGFRDNEQFF. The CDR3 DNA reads TGCGCCAGCAGCTTGGCGGCCGGCTTCAGGGACAATGAGCAGTTCTTC.